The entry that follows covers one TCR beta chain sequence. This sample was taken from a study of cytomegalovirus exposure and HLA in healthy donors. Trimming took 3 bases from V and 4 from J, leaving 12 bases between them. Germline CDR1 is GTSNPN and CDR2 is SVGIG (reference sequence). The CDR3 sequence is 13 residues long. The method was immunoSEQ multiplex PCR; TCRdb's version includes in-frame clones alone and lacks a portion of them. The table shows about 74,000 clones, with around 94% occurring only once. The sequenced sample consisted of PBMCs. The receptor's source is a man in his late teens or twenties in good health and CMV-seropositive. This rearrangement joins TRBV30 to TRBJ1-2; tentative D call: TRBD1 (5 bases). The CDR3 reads CAWRTGRLYGYTF. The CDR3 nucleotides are TGTGCCTGGAGAACAGGAAGGCTCTATGGCTACACCTTC. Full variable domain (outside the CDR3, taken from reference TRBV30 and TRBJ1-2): SQTIHQWPATLVQPVGSPLSLECTVEGTSNPNLYWYRQAAGRGLQLLFYSVGIGQISSEVPQNLSASRPQDRQFILSSKKLLLSDSGFYLCAWRTGRLYGYTFGSGTRLTVV.